The 25 T cell receptor beta chains below were found in one sample sequenced in a study of radiotherapy plus CTLA-4 blockade in lung cancer. Repertoires were generated with immunoSEQ multiplex PCR, while TCRdb's copy carries only in-frame clones and drops some. The sample has around 85,000 clones, about 86% seen once; the top ten hold about 2%. The starting material was peripheral blood, obtained from a patient treated with radiotherapy plus ipilimumab. All receptors come from a human donor with non-small cell lung cancer who had a partial response to radiotherapy plus ipilimumab.

The chain combines TRBV28 with TRBJ2-3, with 7 nucleotides matching TRBD1. This CDR3 region has 14 residues. The trim removed 5 bases at V and 4 bases at J, leaving 6 bases unmatched. Germline CDR1 reads MDHEN; CDR2 reads SYDVKM. In DNA form, the CDR3 reads TGTGCCAGCAGTATGACAGGGAGAGCAGATACGCAGTATTTT. Translated: CASSMTGRADTQYF.

The gene calls are TRBV7-9 and TRBJ2-3; TRBD2 matches 9 bases. Germline CDR1 reads SEHNR; CDR2 reads FQNEAQ (reference sequence). V gave up 5 bases and J gave up 2 bases; unmatched junction bases: 8. This CDR3 is built from 16 residues. The CDR3 nucleotides read TGTGCCAGCAGCGGACGGGGACTAGCAGACACAGATACGCAGTATTTT. Translated, it gives CASSGRGLADTDTQYF.

This chain joins TRBV27 and TRBJ1-2; D not certain. V lost 2 bases and J 4 bases, leaving 5 bases between the germline ends. The germline V gene encodes CDR1 MNHEY and CDR2 SMNVEV (reference sequence). The CDR3 spans 12 residues. CDR3 nucleotide sequence: TGTGCCAGCAGTTTAAGCGGCTATGGCTACACCTTC. This translates into CASSLSGYGYTF.

This clone was seen just once. The J gene is TRBJ1-2, the V gene TRBV5-4; 8 nucleotides line up with TRBD1. J lost 4 bases, V lost 4 bases, and 9 bases had no gene match. The CDR3 totals 15 residues. Germline values: CDR1 SGHNT, CDR2 YYREEE (reference sequence). Written as DNA, the CDR3 is TGTGCCAGCAGCCGGGGACAGGTTAACGGCTATGGCTACACCTTC. Its translation: CASSRGQVNGYGYTF.

V is TRBV5-1 and J is TRBJ1-2, with 9 bases aligning to TRBD1. Germline-derived CDR1 and CDR2 are SGHRS and YFSETQ. The CDR3 is 17 amino acids. J gave up 7 bases and V 4 bases, and 17 bases lay outside the gene matches. The CDR3 DNA sequence: TGCGCCAGCAGCCTCAAGACAGGGGGTGACCAAGTAAGTGGCTACACCTTC. The encoded protein is CASSLKTGGDQVSGYTF.

The chain recombines TRBV10-3 with TRBJ2-1, with D perhaps TRBD1 (6 bases). The germline V gene encodes CDR1 ENHRY and CDR2 SYGVKD. The CDR3 is 12 residues long. V dropped 3 bases and J dropped 15 bases, with 15 bases sitting between them. The CDR3 nucleotides read TGTGCCATCAGTGACAGCAGGGGAATTGGGTTCTTC. As protein: CAISDSRGIGFF.

This sequence joins TRBV7-3 and TRBJ2-1; 10 nucleotides match TRBD1. The ends lost 1 base at V and 7 bases at J; junction bases unmatched: 4. This CDR3 spans 15 amino acids. Germline V gives CDR1 SGHTA, CDR2 FQGTGA. The CDR3 sequence is CASSLSSDRGNEQFF. The CDR3 DNA follows: TGTGCCAGCAGCTTAAGTTCGGACAGGGGGAATGAGCAGTTCTTC.

The CDR3 loop is CASSQGRSRHQPQHF. The CDR3 DNA sequence: TGCGCCAGCAGCCAAGGGAGGAGTAGGCATCAGCCCCAGCATTTT. The chain carries TRBV4-1 and TRBJ1-5; no definite D call. The CDR3 loop spans 15 amino acids. CDR1 and CDR2 (germline): MGHRA, YSYEKL. V dropped 1 base and J dropped 5 bases, with 12 bases sitting between them.

The rearrangement links TRBV7-2 to TRBJ2-3; TRBD2 matches 7 bases. The CDR3 totals 15 residues. The trim removed 3 bases at V and 1 base at J, leaving 4 bases unmatched. Germline V gene data show CDR1 as SGHTA and CDR2 as FQGNSA. The CDR3 DNA is TGTGCCAGCAGCTTTAGGACTAGTGGCACAGATACGCAGTATTTT. Protein product: CASSFRTSGTDTQYF.

The rearrangement joins TRBV19 to TRBJ1-5; the D gene is possibly TRBD1 (5 bases). Looked up from germline, CDR1 is LNHDA and CDR2 is SQIVND (reference sequence). The CDR3 extends over 15 amino acids. Trimming cost V 3 bases and J 4 bases, with 13 bases left between them. CDR3 bases: TGTGCCAGTAGTATTGCGGGGGGTACTAATCAGCCCCAGCATTTT. Encoded protein: CASSIAGGTNQPQHF.

The gene calls are TRBV6-1 and TRBJ1-2; D not resolved. V gave up 7 bases and J gave up 4 bases, with 16 bases separating them. This CDR3 has 14 amino acids. CDR1 and CDR2 from the germline V gene are MNHNS and SASEGT. The CDR3 region has the DNA TGTGCCAGCAAATATCAGGCGGGCGGCTATGGCTACACCTTC. This codes for CASKYQAGGYGYTF.

DNA of the CDR3: TGCGCCAGCAGTGTCGACAGCTATGGCTACACCTTC. This gives the protein CASSVDSYGYTF. The chain couples TRBV10-2 to TRBJ1-2; D may be TRBD1 (5 bases). There are 12 residues in the CDR3. Germline values: CDR1 WSHSY, CDR2 SAAADI. Trimming removed 4 bases from V and 4 bases from J, with 7 bases in between.

This clone was counted only a few times. The chain couples TRBV6-4 to TRBJ2-7; 9 nucleotides match TRBD1. From germline, CDR1 is MRHNA and CDR2 SNTAGT. The CDR3 length is 15 residues. Trimming at V came to 0 bases and at J to 6 bases, leaving 6 bases not matched to a gene. The CDR3 DNA reads TGTGCCAGCAGTGACTCTCGGGACAGGGCTGGCGAGCAGTACGTC. Its translation: CASSDSRDRAGEQYV.

The chain joins TRBV30 to TRBJ1-1; 8 bases map to TRBD1. Unmatched junction bases numbered 5, after V lost 3 bases and J lost 5 bases. The CDR3 runs 13 residues. Germline loops: CDR1 GTSNPN, CDR2 SVGIG (reference sequence). The CDR3 sequence: CAWSGQGITEAFF. DNA for the CDR3: TGTGCCTGGAGCGGACAGGGAATAACTGAAGCTTTCTTT.

The chain has TRBV13 and TRBJ1-2; D call uncertain. Trimming shortened V by 5 bases and J by 3 bases, and 10 bases separated the two germline ends. The length of the CDR3 is 13 residues. Germline V gene sequence: CDR1 PRHDT, CDR2 FYEKMQ (reference sequence). The CDR3 region has the DNA TGTGCCAGCAGCCCAAGGAGTCACTATGGCTACACCTTC. It encodes CASSPRSHYGYTF. The full variable domain, in which reference TRBV13 and TRBJ1-2 provide the parts outside the CDR3, is AAGVIQSPRHLIKEKRETATLKCYPIPRHDTVYWYQQGPGQDPQFLISFYEKMQSDKGSIPDRFSAQQFSDYHSELNMSSLELGDSALYFCASSPRSHYGYTFGSGTRLTVV.

The chain is built from TRBV5-4 and TRBJ1-4, with 9 bases aligning to TRBD1. After removal of 4 bases from V and 8 bases from J, the junction contained 9 bases not matched to a gene. CDR3 size: 15 residues. Germline V gene lookup returns CDR1 SGHNT and CDR2 YYREEE (reference sequence). CDR3 amino acids: CASSLLGQGGEKLFF. The CDR3 DNA reads TGTGCCAGCAGCCTGCTGGGACAGGGAGGCGAAAAACTGTTTTTT.

This chain's CDR3 is CASSPWRRQMNTEAFF. CDR3 coding DNA: TGTGCCAGCTCACCATGGCGGCGTCAGATGAACACTGAAGCTTTCTTT. The V call is TRBV18, the J call TRBJ1-1; no firm D call. V was clipped by 2 bases and J by 0 bases, with 13 bases between them. Germline assignment: CDR1 KGHSH and CDR2 LQKENI. The length of the CDR3 is 16 residues.

This sequence joins TRBV13 and TRBJ2-7; a weak D match, TRBD1 (6 bases). CDR1 is PRHDT and CDR2 is FYEKMQ in the germline V gene (reference sequence). The germline V and J ends were trimmed by 5 bases and 5 bases, with 16 bases remaining between them. The CDR3 covers 14 residues. Written as DNA, the CDR3 is TGTGCCAGCAGCGCACAGGGTGTACGACACGAGCAGTACTTC. Its protein product is CASSAQGVRHEQYF.

This rearrangement joins TRBV7-9 to TRBJ2-3; unclear D gene. Germline V gene data show CDR1 as SEHNR and CDR2 as FQNEAQ (reference sequence). This CDR3 region has 13 residues. Trimming took off 2 bases at V and 4 bases at J, with 7 bases between the two ends. This CDR3 reads CASSLLLADTQYF. CDR3 DNA: TGTGCCAGCAGCTTACTACTCGCAGATACGCAGTATTTT.

V usage is TRBV5-1 and J usage is TRBJ2-1; 11 bases fit TRBD2. The CDR3 loop spans 16 amino acids. V lost 0 bases and J lost 6; bases outside the gene matches: 5. Germline CDR1 reads SGHRS; CDR2 reads YFSETQ. The DNA of the CDR3 is TGCGCCAGCAGCTTGGCTCTAGCGGGAGGACTCAATGAGCAGTTCTTC. Its protein is CASSLALAGGLNEQFF.

The chain has TRBV2 and TRBJ1-5, with unresolved D. The CDR3 has 12 residues. Deletions cut 6 bases from V and 6 bases from J, with 9 bases between. Germline V CDR1 and CDR2: SNHLY, FYNNEI. The chain's CDR3 is CASSVGGQPQHF. CDR3 nucleotides: TGTGCCAGCAGCGTCGGTGGTCAGCCCCAGCATTTT. The full variable domain, with the rest looked up from reference TRBV2 and TRBJ1-5, is EPEVTQTPSHQVTQMGQEVILRCVPISNHLYFYWYRQILGQKVEFLVSFYNNEISEKSEIFDDQFSVERPDGSNFTLKIRSTKLEDSAMYFCASSVGGQPQHFGDGTRLSIL.

The V and J genes are TRBV19 and TRBJ1-5, with TRBD1 as a possible D gene (6 bases). Trimming took 3 bases from V and 11 from J, leaving 14 bases between them. The CDR3 is 13 amino acids. Germline values: CDR1 LNHDA, CDR2 SQIVND (reference sequence). The CDR3 region has the DNA TGTGCCAGTAGTATGTACGAGACAGGAACCCAGCATTTT. Residues: CASSMYETGTQHF. Filled out from reference TRBV19 and TRBJ1-5, the complete variable domain reads DGGITQSPKYLFRKEGQNVTLSCEQNLNHDAMYWYRQDPGQGLRLIYYSQIVNDFQKGDIAEGYSVSREKKESFPLTVTSAQKNPTAFYLCASSMYETGTQHFGDGTRLSIL.

CDR3 sequence reads: CASSPREGIYEQYF. For the CDR3, the DNA is TGTGCCAGCTCCCCGCGGGAGGGTATCTACGAGCAGTACTTC. V and J are TRBV11-3 and TRBJ2-7, with 9 nucleotides matching TRBD2. This CDR3 is built from 14 residues. Germline values: CDR1 SGHNT, CDR2 YENEEA. V shed 8 bases, J shed 3 bases, and the junction held 8 bases outside the gene matches.

CDR3 sequence: CASSLRGGFRETQYF. In DNA, the CDR3 is TGTGCCAGCAGTCTTCGCGGGGGGTTCCGAGAGACCCAGTACTTC. V and J are TRBV6-1 and TRBJ2-5; the match to TRBD2 covers 8 bases. V was pared by 5 bases and J by 4 bases, with 9 bases of the junction left unmatched. The CDR3 runs 15 residues. Germline CDR1 reads MNHNS; CDR2 reads SASEGT.

This chain uses TRBV6-1 with TRBJ1-2, with 7 positions matching TRBD1. This CDR3 is built from 15 residues. Trimming took 6 bases from V and 4 from J; bases not matched to a gene: 11. Germline V gene sequence: CDR1 MNHNS, CDR2 SASEGT. The CDR3 nucleotides read TGTGCCAGCAGAGTCCGGGACAGCGGCCCCTATGGCTACACCTTC. Translating it yields CASRVRDSGPYGYTF.